This entry concerns a single T cell receptor (beta chain). From germline, CDR1 is SGDLS and CDR2 YYNGEE. The CDR3 spans 19 residues. V was clipped by 3 bases and J by 2 bases; unmatched bases: 15. The data were taken from a study of blood T cell repertoires in COVID-19. Data came from immunoSEQ multiplex PCR; TCRdb stores just in-frame clones and leaves some out. The table includes 390,000 or so clones, about 87% detected once. The specimen was PBMCs or T cells enriched from blood (not recorded which). The chain is built from TRBV9 and TRBJ1-3; TRBD1 matches 9 bases. This receptor was taken from a woman in her forties or fifties who had recovered from COVID-19. The CDR3 spells CASSARPDVWTGAGNTIYF. CDR3 DNA: TGTGCCAGCAGCGCGCGACCCGACGTTTGGACAGGGGCTGGAAACACCATATATTTT.